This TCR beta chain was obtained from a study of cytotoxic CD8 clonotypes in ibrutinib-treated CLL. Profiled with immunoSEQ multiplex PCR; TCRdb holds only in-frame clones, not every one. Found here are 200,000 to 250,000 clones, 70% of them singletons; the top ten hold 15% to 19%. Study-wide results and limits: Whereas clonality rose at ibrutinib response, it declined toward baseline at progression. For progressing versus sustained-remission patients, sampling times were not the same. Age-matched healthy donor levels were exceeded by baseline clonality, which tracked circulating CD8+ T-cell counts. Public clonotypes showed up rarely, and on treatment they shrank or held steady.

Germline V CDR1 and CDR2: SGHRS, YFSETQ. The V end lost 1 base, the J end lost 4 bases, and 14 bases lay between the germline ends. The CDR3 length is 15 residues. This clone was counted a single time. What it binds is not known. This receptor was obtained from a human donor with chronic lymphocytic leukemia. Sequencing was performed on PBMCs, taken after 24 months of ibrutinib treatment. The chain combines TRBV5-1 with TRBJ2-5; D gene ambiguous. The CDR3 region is CASSLRVASPETQYF. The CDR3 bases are TGCGCCAGCAGCTTGAGAGTAGCTTCCCCAGAGACCCAGTACTTC.